The 15 T cell receptor beta chains presented below share a single source sample, sequenced in a study of T cell responses to AZD1222 COVID-19 vaccine. Assay: immunoSEQ multiplex PCR; the TCRdb copy retains only in-frame clones and omits some. The sample includes approximately 98,000 clones, about 86% of them seen just once. The source material was peripheral blood, sampled on day 0 of AZD1222 vaccination. Receptors were obtained from an adult in good health.

The chain links TRBV5-6 to TRBJ2-3; no firm D call. In germline, CDR1 is SGHDT, CDR2 YYEEEE. The CDR3 spans 13 residues. The V end was cut by 3 bases, the J end by 8 bases, with 13 bases between. CDR3 nucleotide sequence: TGTGCCAGCAGCTCACAAACTTTTGGTACGCAGTATTTT. Its protein product is CASSSQTFGTQYF.

The V and J genes are TRBV5-1 and TRBJ1-4; 9 bases align to TRBD1. The CDR3 sequence is 17 residues long. Germline V gene sequence: CDR1 SGHRS, CDR2 YFSETQ. Germline trimming cut 7 bases from V and 7 bases from J; bases unmatched to any gene: 17. The CDR3 region is CASSPGQGFSGGEKLFF. In DNA, the CDR3 is TGCGCCAGCTCGCCGGGACAGGGCTTCTCTGGTGGTGAAAAACTGTTTTTT.

This CDR3 is CASIGGGLNEQFF. The CDR3 bases are TGTGCCAGTATAGGCGGGGGGTTAAATGAGCAGTTCTTC. The J gene is TRBJ2-1, the V gene TRBV19, with 8 bases that match TRBD2. CDR1 LNHDA and CDR2 SQIVND come from the germline V gene (reference sequence). This CDR3 has 13 amino acids. Unmatched junction bases numbered 6, after V lost 7 bases and J lost 7 bases.

The table lists this clone with a count of one. The V gene is TRBV6-1, the J gene TRBJ2-7; 7 bases are a match to TRBD1. This CDR3 region has 16 residues. CDR1 and CDR2 from the germline V gene are MNHNS and SASEGT. V shed 0 bases and J 2 bases; nucleotides not matched to a gene: 7. The CDR3 loop reads CASSEAGRQGTYEQYF. In nucleotides, the CDR3 is TGTGCCAGCAGTGAAGCGGGGCGACAGGGCACCTACGAGCAGTACTTC.

This clone has only a few counts. This chain uses TRBV10-3 with TRBJ1-6; the D is unclear. Trimming pared 2 bases from V and 4 bases from J, leaving 6 bases between. Germline V CDR1 and CDR2: ENHRY, SYGVKD. CDR3 length: 14 residues. CDR3 in amino acids: CAISEQIYNSPLHF. CDR3 in DNA: TGTGCCATCAGTGAGCAGATATATAATTCACCCCTCCACTTT.

The rearrangement uses TRBV6-5 and TRBJ1-6; D gene unclear. Germline V gene sequence: CDR1 MNHEY, CDR2 SVGAGI. CDR3 length: 14 amino acids. V was shortened by 2 bases and J by 7 bases, with 9 bases between the two germline ends. This chain's CDR3 is CASSYSDLNSPLHF. CDR3 nucleotides: TGTGCCAGCAGTTACAGCGACTTGAATTCACCCCTCCACTTT.

This clone appeared a single time. The gene calls are TRBV23-1 and TRBJ2-1; TRBD2 agrees at 8 bases. TRBV23-1 is assigned to the ORF class and has an uncertain function. V shed 7 bases, J shed 0 bases, and the junction held 20 bases outside the gene matches. The CDR3 contains 20 residues. CDR3 bases: TGCGCCAGCACCTACCCGGGGGGGGGCGATACTAACAGCTCCTACAATGAGCAGTTCTTC. Translation gives CASTYPGGGDTNSSYNEQFF.

This rearrangement joins TRBV5-1 to TRBJ1-5, with 7 bases lining up with TRBD1. The germline gives CDR1 SGHRS, CDR2 YFSETQ. The CDR3 runs to 13 residues. V was clipped by 4 bases and J by 7 bases; unmatched bases: 5. For the CDR3, the DNA is TGCGCCAGCAGCCGACAGGGAGGCCAGCCCCAGCATTTT. Translating gives CASSRQGGQPQHF.

This clone has just a few counts. A junction boundary mismatches the germline segment, possibly from a read error. This rearrangement joins TRBV19 to TRBJ2-6; D may be TRBD1 or TRBD2 (5 bases each). The CDR3 totals 15 residues. CDR1 is LNHDA, CDR2 SQIVND, per germline (reference sequence). CDR3 coding DNA: TGTGCCAGTACTATACGAGGGGCTGGGGCCAACGTCCTGACTTTC. As protein: CASTIRGAGANVLTF.

This sequence joins TRBV6-2 or TRBV6-3 and TRBJ1-1; perhaps TRBD1 as D (5 bases). The CDR3 is made up of 12 amino acids. CDR1 MNHEY and CDR2 SVGEGT come from the germline V gene. V lost 2 bases and J lost 10, with 11 bases in between. Here the CDR3 DNA reads TGTGCCAGCAGTTACGTGGCAGGGTTAGCTTTCTTT. It specifies CASSYVAGLAFF.

This chain connects TRBV28 to TRBJ1-5, with 7 bases aligning to TRBD1. The trim removed 6 bases at V and 6 bases at J, leaving 14 bases unmatched. Germline values: CDR1 MDHEN, CDR2 SYDVKM. This CDR3 region has 16 residues. The CDR3 reads CASSQQRQGGIQPQHF. The CDR3 nucleotides are TGTGCCAGCAGCCAACAACGACAGGGAGGAATTCAGCCCCAGCATTTT.

For the CDR3, the DNA is TGTGCCAGCAGTTTCGGACAGGGACCTTATGGCTACACCTTC. Residues: CASSFGQGPYGYTF. The genes are TRBV28 and TRBJ1-2; 8 positions match TRBD1. With V trimmed by 3 bases and J by 5 bases, 5 bases remained unmatched. The CDR3 is made up of 14 amino acids. Germline CDR1 reads MDHEN; CDR2 reads SYDVKM.

Only one count was recorded for this clone. The CDR3 DNA reads as TGTGCCAGCGGGCGCGGGGCAGGATATCAGCCCCAGCATTTT. Translating gives CASGRGAGYQPQHF. The chain recombines TRBV28 with TRBJ1-5, with D tentatively TRBD1 (5 bases). V lost 8 bases and J 5 bases, leaving 16 bases between the germline ends. Germline loops: CDR1 MDHEN, CDR2 SYDVKM. The CDR3 runs 14 residues.

The sample holds one count of this clone. This sequence joins TRBV6-2 or TRBV6-3 and TRBJ1-1, with D unresolved. Trimming pared 2 bases from V and 1 base from J, leaving 5 bases between. Germline CDR1 reads MNHEY; CDR2 reads SVGEGT. The CDR3 runs to 13 residues. The CDR3 sequence: CASSYRGNTEAFF. CDR3 nucleotide sequence: TGTGCCAGCAGTTACCGGGGGAACACTGAAGCTTTCTTT.

A few counts support this clone. The V gene is TRBV3-1 (or the pseudogene TRBV3-2), the J gene TRBJ2-7; D is uncertain. Germline assignment: CDR1 LGHDT and CDR2 YNNKEL (reference sequence). This CDR3 spans 17 amino acids. The germline V and J ends were trimmed by 0 bases and 4 bases, with 19 bases remaining between them. The CDR3 loop reads CASSQDTPWGLGYEQYF. The DNA of the CDR3 is TGTGCCAGCAGCCAAGATACCCCCTGGGGTTTAGGATACGAGCAGTACTTC.